This T cell receptor (beta chain) is drawn from a study of blood T cell repertoires in COVID-19. Study at large: Some COVID-19 samples were acute and others convalescent; all came from the United States, Italy and Spain.

This clone was recorded once. CDR3 length: 15 amino acids. Trimming pared 5 bases from V and 1 base from J, leaving 15 bases between. The germline V gene encodes CDR1 SEHNR and CDR2 FQNEAQ (reference sequence). Per the original data handling: Amplification with reference gene primers provided the estimates of nucleated cell counts. Sequencing was performed with immunoSEQ multiplex PCR; in TCRdb, only in-frame clones are kept and a portion is missing. V and J calls and clone size come straight from that table; D and trimming were deduced from the DNA. This sample yields 45,000 or so clones, of which roughly 84% are seen a single time; 4% to 5.5% belongs to the top ten.

The sequencing sample was made of peripheral blood. The chain carries TRBV7-9 and TRBJ2-7; D possibly corresponds to TRBD1 (8 bases). This clonotype was sampled from a woman in her seventies with acute or convalescent COVID-19. CDR3 loop: CASSHTGGASYEQYF. DNA of the CDR3: TGTGCCAGCAGCCATACAGGGGGGGCATCCTACGAGCAGTACTTC.